These 32 T cell receptor beta chains originate from one sample sequenced in a study of T cell responses to AZD1222 COVID-19 vaccine. Using immunoSEQ multiplex PCR, the repertoire was profiled, and TCRdb retains in-frame clones only, with some absent. The sample yields more than 120,000 clones, about 82% seen once. Here the sequenced sample was peripheral blood, taken 28 days after the second AZD1222 dose. Receptors were obtained from an adult who received the AZD1222 COVID-19 vaccine.

The chain employs TRBV6-1 and TRBJ1-2; D unclear. The CDR3 extends over 15 amino acids. Germline V gives CDR1 MNHNS, CDR2 SASEGT. The V and J ends lost 0 bases and 5 bases respectively, with 13 bases between them. The CDR3, as DNA: TGTGCCAGCAGTGAAGCCGGGATCGCGCCGTATGGCTACACCTTC. This translates into CASSEAGIAPYGYTF.

In DNA, the CDR3 is TGTGCCAGCAGTTATCATAGACAGGGTTCGACTTCACCCCTCCACTTT. Its protein is CASSYHRQGSTSPLHF. The gene calls are TRBV6-5 and TRBJ1-6, with 7 nucleotides matching TRBD1. V was pared by 3 bases and J by 9 bases, with 11 bases of the junction left unmatched. In germline, CDR1 is MNHEY, CDR2 SVGAGI. There are 16 residues in the CDR3.

The chain recombines TRBV12-2 with TRBJ1-4; TRBD1, as called in the table, went unchecked against the DNA. TRBV12-2 is marked as a pseudogene. The CDR3 spans 14 residues. This chain's CDR3 is CASRLGDRLEKLFF. CDR3 bases: TGTGCAAGTCGCTTAGGGGACAGGCTAGAAAAACTGTTTTTT.

This clone was found once. The CDR3 reads CASSAGGFSDTQYF. CDR3 coding DNA: TGCGCCAGCAGCGCGGGAGGTTTTTCAGATACGCAGTATTTT. The J gene is TRBJ2-3, the V gene TRBV10-1; TRBD2 matches at 8 bases. With V trimmed by 6 bases and J by 4 bases, 6 bases remained unmatched. Germline-derived CDR1 and CDR2 are WNHNN and SYGVQD (reference sequence). The CDR3 consists of 14 residues.

This clone is a singleton in its sample. The chain combines TRBV12-2 with TRBJ1-2; TRBD1 reflects the table's D call only, with no check against the DNA. TRBV12-2 is flagged as a pseudogene. This CDR3 region has 16 residues. CDR3 bases: TGTGCAAGTCGCCACACAAAGACAGGGCTCGACTATGGCTACACCTTC. Protein product: CASRHTKTGLDYGYTF.

The genes are TRBV29-1 and TRBJ1-1, with D unresolved. The V gene's germline CDR1 is SQVTM and CDR2 ANQGSEA. This CDR3 region has 13 residues. V was cut by 7 bases and J by 5 bases, with 17 bases left in between. The CDR3 DNA reads as TGCAGCGCGCTCCAGACCACGGTGACTGAAGCTTTCTTT. Protein product: CSALQTTVTEAFF.

This chain uses TRBV7-2 with TRBJ2-3, with 9 bases fitting TRBD2. V was pared by 1 base and J by 4 bases, with 3 bases of the junction left unmatched. This CDR3 contains 15 residues. The germline V gene has CDR1 SGHTA and CDR2 FQGNSA. The CDR3 loop reads CASSLVSGGPDTQYF. CDR3 in DNA: TGTGCCAGCAGCTTAGTGAGCGGGGGGCCAGATACGCAGTATTTT.

The V gene is TRBV12-3 or TRBV12-4, the J gene TRBJ1-5; D might be TRBD1 (6 bases). V lost 10 bases, J lost 5 bases, and 15 bases lay in between. The CDR3 consists of 13 residues. The CDR3 DNA reads TGTGCCACGAGGGGGGGACACGATCAGCCCCAGCATTTT. Translation gives CATRGGHDQPQHF.

This sequence joins TRBV5-8 and TRBJ2-7; the D gene is possibly TRBD2 (5 bases). In germline, CDR1 is SGHTS, CDR2 YDEGEE. V was clipped by 7 bases and J by 0 bases, with 11 bases between them. The CDR3 is made up of 13 amino acids. CDR3: CASDLTSSYEQYF. DNA of the CDR3: TGTGCCAGCGACCTCACTAGCTCCTACGAGCAGTACTTC.

CDR3 amino acids: CASSSQQGAGELFF. In DNA, the CDR3 is TGTGCCAGCAGCTCACAGCAAGGCGCCGGGGAGCTGTTTTTT. The J gene is TRBJ2-2, the V gene TRBV11-2; no firm D call. The CDR3 is 14 amino acids. Trimming left V 4 bases short and J 6 bases short, with 12 bases between. Germline CDR1 is SGHAT and CDR2 is FQNNGV. The whole variable domain, filled in from reference TRBV11-2 and TRBJ2-2, reads EAGVAQSPRYKIIEKRQSVAFWCNPISGHATLYWYQQILGQGPKLLIQFQNNGVVDDSQLPKDRFSAERLKGVDSTLKIQPAKLEDSAVYLCASSSQQGAGELFFGEGSRLTVL.

The V gene is TRBV2, the J gene TRBJ2-1, with 9 nucleotides matching TRBD2. Germline-derived CDR1 and CDR2 are SNHLY and FYNNEI. There are 14 residues in the CDR3. V was pared by 4 bases and J by 6 bases, with 4 bases of the junction left unmatched. The CDR3 here is CASSGTSGLNEQFF. DNA for the CDR3: TGTGCCAGCAGTGGTACTAGCGGGCTCAATGAGCAGTTCTTC.

The chain employs TRBV6-1 and TRBJ1-1, with D hard to call. The V end was cut by 3 bases, the J end by 1 base, with 6 bases between. This CDR3 spans 13 amino acids. CDR1 MNHNS and CDR2 SASEGT come from the germline V gene. The CDR3 bases are TGTGCCAGCAGTGATCTCAGGAACACTGAAGCTTTCTTT. Translated, it gives CASSDLRNTEAFF.

This sequence joins TRBV6-5 and TRBJ2-2, with 7 bases identical to TRBD1. Losses at the gene ends were 6 bases for V and 3 bases for J; bases not matched to a gene: 7. The CDR3 loop spans 15 amino acids. The germline CDR1 and CDR2 sequences are MNHEY and SVGAGI. For the CDR3, the DNA is TGTGCCAGCAGCTTTGACAGGGTGGACACCGGGGAGCTGTTTTTT. Translating gives CASSFDRVDTGELFF.

This clone was seen only once. This chain links TRBV28 with TRBJ2-1; 7 bases are a match to TRBD1. From germline, CDR1 is MDHEN and CDR2 SYDVKM. The CDR3 is 14 residues long. V lost 7 bases and J lost 7; bases outside the gene matches: 10. DNA for the CDR3: TGTGCCAGCAATCCAGGGGGTTCTCGGAATGAGCAGTTCTTC. It translates to CASNPGGSRNEQFF.

There are a few counts of this clone. Other DNA sequences within the sample encode an identical CDR3. CDR3 in DNA: TGTGCCAGCAGCCCCAGGGTCGCTATCGGGCCCGGGGAGCTGTTTTTT. Protein sequence: CASSPRVAIGPGELFF. The chain employs TRBV7-9 and TRBJ2-2; possible D gene TRBD1, 5 bases. The CDR3 sequence is 16 residues long. The germline V gene has CDR1 SEHNR and CDR2 FQNEAQ (reference sequence). With 5 bases removed from V and 6 bases from J, the gap between germline ends came to 19 bases.

V usage is TRBV12-3 or TRBV12-4 and J usage is TRBJ1-1; D is ambiguous. V lost 2 bases, J lost 1 base, and 5 bases lay in between. The CDR3 has 13 residues. The CDR3 region has the DNA TGTGCCAGCAGTTTATCCTCGAACACTGAAGCTTTCTTT. Protein sequence: CASSLSSNTEAFF.

The genes are TRBV29-1 and TRBJ2-1; the D gene could be TRBD1 or TRBD2 (6 bases each). CDR1 is SQVTM, CDR2 ANQGSEA, per germline. V was shortened by 7 bases and J by 2 bases, with 12 bases between the two germline ends. The CDR3 consists of 13 residues. This CDR3 reads CSGRRGTYNEQFF. For the CDR3, the DNA is TGCAGCGGCCGGAGGGGGACCTACAATGAGCAGTTCTTC.

The gene calls are TRBV28 and TRBJ1-6; 7 nucleotides align to TRBD1. With 5 bases clipped from V and 11 bases from J, the junction kept 9 bases outside the gene matches. Per the germline V gene, CDR1 is MDHEN and CDR2 is SYDVKM. CDR3 length: 14 residues. The DNA of the CDR3 is TGTGCCAGCAGTCCGTTGGGACAGTCGACACCCCTCCACTTT. It specifies CASSPLGQSTPLHF. Filled out from reference TRBV28 and TRBJ1-6, the complete variable domain reads DVKVTQSSRYLVKRTGEKVFLECVQDMDHENMFWYRQDPGLGLRLIYFSYDVKMKEKGDIPEGYSVSREKKERFSLILESASTNQTSMYLCASSPLGQSTPLHFGNGTRLTVT.

This rearrangement joins TRBV6-5 to TRBJ1-5; D is possibly TRBD1 (5 bases). The length of the CDR3 is 15 residues. The ends were cut back, 8 bases at V and 0 bases at J, with 14 bases in the middle. Germline assignment: CDR1 MNHEY and CDR2 SVGAGI. The CDR3 bases are TGTGCCAGCCAGCTCGCAGGGAATAGCAATCAGCCCCAGCATTTT. As protein: CASQLAGNSNQPQHF.

The CDR3 loop is CASSYGGNEQFF. In nucleotides, the CDR3 is TGTGCCAGCAGTTACGGGGGCAATGAGCAGTTCTTC. The rearrangement links TRBV6-5 to TRBJ2-1; D assignment may be TRBD1 or TRBD2 (5 bases each). CDR1 and CDR2 from the germline V gene are MNHEY and SVGAGI. The V gene lost 2 bases and the J gene lost 6 bases, with 5 bases spanning the gap. The CDR3 is made up of 12 amino acids.

The chain joins TRBV7-9 to TRBJ2-5, with 7 bases that match TRBD1. This CDR3 has 14 residues. Germline V gives CDR1 SEHNR, CDR2 FQNEAQ (reference sequence). The J segment lost 5 bases and the V segment lost 3 bases, leaving 6 bases of the junction unmatched. This CDR3 reads CASSFSTGMETQYF. The CDR3 DNA sequence: TGTGCCAGCAGCTTTTCGACAGGGATGGAGACCCAGTACTTC.

The chain links TRBV5-3 to TRBJ2-7, with D possibly matching TRBD2 (6 bases). TRBV5-3 is classed as an ORF, of uncertain function. Trimming stripped 5 bases from V and 0 bases from J, with 12 bases between. This CDR3 has 14 amino acids. DNA of the CDR3: TGTGCCAGAAGTTACGTAGCGGCCTCCTACGAGCAGTACTTC. This translates into CARSYVAASYEQYF.

The chain has TRBV4-1 and TRBJ1-2, with 7 bases aligning to TRBD1. Germline V CDR1 and CDR2: MGHRA, YSYEKL. The CDR3 covers 15 residues. With 0 bases clipped from V and 7 bases from J, the junction kept 8 bases outside the gene matches. CDR3 loop: CASSQELRGGGGYTF. The CDR3 DNA follows: TGCGCCAGCAGCCAAGAGCTCAGGGGGGGAGGTGGCTACACCTTC.

This rearrangement joins TRBV10-3 to TRBJ2-7, with 7 nucleotides matching TRBD1. Germline CDR1 and CDR2: ENHRY and SYGVKD. J was trimmed by 1 base and V by 3 bases; bases with no gene match: 3. The CDR3 runs to 14 residues. In DNA, the CDR3 is TGTGCCATCAGTGATGGACAGGATTCCTACGAGCAGTACTTC. The encoded protein is CAISDGQDSYEQYF.

J is TRBJ2-7 and V is TRBV5-8; 10 bases are a match to TRBD1. The germline V gene has CDR1 SGHTS and CDR2 YDEGEE. Trimming removed 4 bases from V and 2 bases from J; junction bases left unmatched: 9. The CDR3 extends over 16 amino acids. CDR3 coding DNA: TGTGCCAGCAGCGTGATAGCCGGGACAGGGGCCTACGAGCAGTACTTC. This codes for CASSVIAGTGAYEQYF.

The V call is TRBV28, the J call TRBJ2-2, with a possible D match to TRBD2 (5 bases). The CDR3 totals 13 residues. Trimming took 8 bases from V and 3 from J, leaving 10 bases between them. Per the germline V gene, CDR1 is MDHEN and CDR2 is SYDVKM. The CDR3 DNA follows: TGTGCCAGCTTCGGGGTTGACACCGGGGAGCTGTTTTTT. Protein: CASFGVDTGELFF.

The chain links TRBV5-6 to TRBJ2-2, with a weak D call TRBD1 (5 bases). From germline, CDR1 is SGHDT and CDR2 YYEEEE. Trimming left V 4 bases short and J 6 bases short, with 16 bases between. This CDR3 is 15 amino acids long. CDR3 in DNA: TGTGCCAGCAGCACCCTAGACAGTTTGGCCGGGGAGCTGTTTTTT. Its translation is CASSTLDSLAGELFF. Looking up the rest from reference TRBV5-6 and TRBJ2-2 gives the full variable domain: DAGVTQSPTHLIKTRGQQVTLRCSPKSGHDTVSWYQQALGQGPQFIFQYYEEEERQRGNFPDRFSGHQFPNYSSELNVNALLLGDSALYLCASSTLDSLAGELFFGEGSRLTVL.

Only a few counts were recorded for this clone. The chain uses TRBV7-9 and TRBJ1-1, with D possibly being TRBD1 (5 bases). V lost 5 bases to trimming and J lost 8 bases, with 9 bases between them. Germline-derived CDR1 and CDR2 are SEHNR and FQNEAQ (reference sequence). The CDR3 consists of 11 residues. DNA for the CDR3: TGTGCCAGCAGCGCATCAGGGGAAGCTTTCTTT. Translation: CASSASGEAFF.

The chain uses TRBV10-3 and TRBJ2-5; 7 bases align to TRBD1. Germline CDR1 and CDR2: ENHRY and SYGVKD. The CDR3 is 14 amino acids. The trim removed 2 bases at V and 0 bases at J, leaving 0 bases unmatched. CDR3 nucleotides: TGTGCCATCAGTGAGGGGACAGACCAAGAGACCCAGTACTTC. It specifies CAISEGTDQETQYF.

The chain links TRBV7-2 to TRBJ2-5; 7 nucleotides agree with TRBD1. The CDR3 spans 14 residues. V lost 4 bases, J lost 4 bases, and 6 bases stayed unmatched. The germline gives CDR1 SGHTA, CDR2 FQGNSA. CDR3 in amino acids: CASSSGQYRETQYF. The CDR3 DNA reads TGTGCCAGCAGCTCGGGACAGTATCGAGAGACCCAGTACTTC.

This sequence joins TRBV6-5 and TRBJ1-3; possibly TRBD1 for D (6 bases). V was pared by 4 bases and J by 0 bases, with 10 bases between. Germline V gene data show CDR1 as MNHEY and CDR2 as SVGAGI. The CDR3 loop spans 15 amino acids. The CDR3 DNA sequence: TGTGCCAGCAGTTCAGGGGAACTCTCTGGAAACACCATATATTTT. This gives the protein CASSSGELSGNTIYF.

The chain has TRBV7-9 and TRBJ2-7, with D perhaps matching TRBD2 (5 bases). Germline values: CDR1 SEHNR, CDR2 FQNEAQ (reference sequence). The length of the CDR3 is 13 residues. The ends were cut back, 1 base at V and 2 bases at J, with 6 bases in the middle. CDR3 residues: CASSLVLAYEQYF. As DNA, the CDR3 is TGTGCCAGCAGCTTAGTACTAGCCTACGAGCAGTACTTC.